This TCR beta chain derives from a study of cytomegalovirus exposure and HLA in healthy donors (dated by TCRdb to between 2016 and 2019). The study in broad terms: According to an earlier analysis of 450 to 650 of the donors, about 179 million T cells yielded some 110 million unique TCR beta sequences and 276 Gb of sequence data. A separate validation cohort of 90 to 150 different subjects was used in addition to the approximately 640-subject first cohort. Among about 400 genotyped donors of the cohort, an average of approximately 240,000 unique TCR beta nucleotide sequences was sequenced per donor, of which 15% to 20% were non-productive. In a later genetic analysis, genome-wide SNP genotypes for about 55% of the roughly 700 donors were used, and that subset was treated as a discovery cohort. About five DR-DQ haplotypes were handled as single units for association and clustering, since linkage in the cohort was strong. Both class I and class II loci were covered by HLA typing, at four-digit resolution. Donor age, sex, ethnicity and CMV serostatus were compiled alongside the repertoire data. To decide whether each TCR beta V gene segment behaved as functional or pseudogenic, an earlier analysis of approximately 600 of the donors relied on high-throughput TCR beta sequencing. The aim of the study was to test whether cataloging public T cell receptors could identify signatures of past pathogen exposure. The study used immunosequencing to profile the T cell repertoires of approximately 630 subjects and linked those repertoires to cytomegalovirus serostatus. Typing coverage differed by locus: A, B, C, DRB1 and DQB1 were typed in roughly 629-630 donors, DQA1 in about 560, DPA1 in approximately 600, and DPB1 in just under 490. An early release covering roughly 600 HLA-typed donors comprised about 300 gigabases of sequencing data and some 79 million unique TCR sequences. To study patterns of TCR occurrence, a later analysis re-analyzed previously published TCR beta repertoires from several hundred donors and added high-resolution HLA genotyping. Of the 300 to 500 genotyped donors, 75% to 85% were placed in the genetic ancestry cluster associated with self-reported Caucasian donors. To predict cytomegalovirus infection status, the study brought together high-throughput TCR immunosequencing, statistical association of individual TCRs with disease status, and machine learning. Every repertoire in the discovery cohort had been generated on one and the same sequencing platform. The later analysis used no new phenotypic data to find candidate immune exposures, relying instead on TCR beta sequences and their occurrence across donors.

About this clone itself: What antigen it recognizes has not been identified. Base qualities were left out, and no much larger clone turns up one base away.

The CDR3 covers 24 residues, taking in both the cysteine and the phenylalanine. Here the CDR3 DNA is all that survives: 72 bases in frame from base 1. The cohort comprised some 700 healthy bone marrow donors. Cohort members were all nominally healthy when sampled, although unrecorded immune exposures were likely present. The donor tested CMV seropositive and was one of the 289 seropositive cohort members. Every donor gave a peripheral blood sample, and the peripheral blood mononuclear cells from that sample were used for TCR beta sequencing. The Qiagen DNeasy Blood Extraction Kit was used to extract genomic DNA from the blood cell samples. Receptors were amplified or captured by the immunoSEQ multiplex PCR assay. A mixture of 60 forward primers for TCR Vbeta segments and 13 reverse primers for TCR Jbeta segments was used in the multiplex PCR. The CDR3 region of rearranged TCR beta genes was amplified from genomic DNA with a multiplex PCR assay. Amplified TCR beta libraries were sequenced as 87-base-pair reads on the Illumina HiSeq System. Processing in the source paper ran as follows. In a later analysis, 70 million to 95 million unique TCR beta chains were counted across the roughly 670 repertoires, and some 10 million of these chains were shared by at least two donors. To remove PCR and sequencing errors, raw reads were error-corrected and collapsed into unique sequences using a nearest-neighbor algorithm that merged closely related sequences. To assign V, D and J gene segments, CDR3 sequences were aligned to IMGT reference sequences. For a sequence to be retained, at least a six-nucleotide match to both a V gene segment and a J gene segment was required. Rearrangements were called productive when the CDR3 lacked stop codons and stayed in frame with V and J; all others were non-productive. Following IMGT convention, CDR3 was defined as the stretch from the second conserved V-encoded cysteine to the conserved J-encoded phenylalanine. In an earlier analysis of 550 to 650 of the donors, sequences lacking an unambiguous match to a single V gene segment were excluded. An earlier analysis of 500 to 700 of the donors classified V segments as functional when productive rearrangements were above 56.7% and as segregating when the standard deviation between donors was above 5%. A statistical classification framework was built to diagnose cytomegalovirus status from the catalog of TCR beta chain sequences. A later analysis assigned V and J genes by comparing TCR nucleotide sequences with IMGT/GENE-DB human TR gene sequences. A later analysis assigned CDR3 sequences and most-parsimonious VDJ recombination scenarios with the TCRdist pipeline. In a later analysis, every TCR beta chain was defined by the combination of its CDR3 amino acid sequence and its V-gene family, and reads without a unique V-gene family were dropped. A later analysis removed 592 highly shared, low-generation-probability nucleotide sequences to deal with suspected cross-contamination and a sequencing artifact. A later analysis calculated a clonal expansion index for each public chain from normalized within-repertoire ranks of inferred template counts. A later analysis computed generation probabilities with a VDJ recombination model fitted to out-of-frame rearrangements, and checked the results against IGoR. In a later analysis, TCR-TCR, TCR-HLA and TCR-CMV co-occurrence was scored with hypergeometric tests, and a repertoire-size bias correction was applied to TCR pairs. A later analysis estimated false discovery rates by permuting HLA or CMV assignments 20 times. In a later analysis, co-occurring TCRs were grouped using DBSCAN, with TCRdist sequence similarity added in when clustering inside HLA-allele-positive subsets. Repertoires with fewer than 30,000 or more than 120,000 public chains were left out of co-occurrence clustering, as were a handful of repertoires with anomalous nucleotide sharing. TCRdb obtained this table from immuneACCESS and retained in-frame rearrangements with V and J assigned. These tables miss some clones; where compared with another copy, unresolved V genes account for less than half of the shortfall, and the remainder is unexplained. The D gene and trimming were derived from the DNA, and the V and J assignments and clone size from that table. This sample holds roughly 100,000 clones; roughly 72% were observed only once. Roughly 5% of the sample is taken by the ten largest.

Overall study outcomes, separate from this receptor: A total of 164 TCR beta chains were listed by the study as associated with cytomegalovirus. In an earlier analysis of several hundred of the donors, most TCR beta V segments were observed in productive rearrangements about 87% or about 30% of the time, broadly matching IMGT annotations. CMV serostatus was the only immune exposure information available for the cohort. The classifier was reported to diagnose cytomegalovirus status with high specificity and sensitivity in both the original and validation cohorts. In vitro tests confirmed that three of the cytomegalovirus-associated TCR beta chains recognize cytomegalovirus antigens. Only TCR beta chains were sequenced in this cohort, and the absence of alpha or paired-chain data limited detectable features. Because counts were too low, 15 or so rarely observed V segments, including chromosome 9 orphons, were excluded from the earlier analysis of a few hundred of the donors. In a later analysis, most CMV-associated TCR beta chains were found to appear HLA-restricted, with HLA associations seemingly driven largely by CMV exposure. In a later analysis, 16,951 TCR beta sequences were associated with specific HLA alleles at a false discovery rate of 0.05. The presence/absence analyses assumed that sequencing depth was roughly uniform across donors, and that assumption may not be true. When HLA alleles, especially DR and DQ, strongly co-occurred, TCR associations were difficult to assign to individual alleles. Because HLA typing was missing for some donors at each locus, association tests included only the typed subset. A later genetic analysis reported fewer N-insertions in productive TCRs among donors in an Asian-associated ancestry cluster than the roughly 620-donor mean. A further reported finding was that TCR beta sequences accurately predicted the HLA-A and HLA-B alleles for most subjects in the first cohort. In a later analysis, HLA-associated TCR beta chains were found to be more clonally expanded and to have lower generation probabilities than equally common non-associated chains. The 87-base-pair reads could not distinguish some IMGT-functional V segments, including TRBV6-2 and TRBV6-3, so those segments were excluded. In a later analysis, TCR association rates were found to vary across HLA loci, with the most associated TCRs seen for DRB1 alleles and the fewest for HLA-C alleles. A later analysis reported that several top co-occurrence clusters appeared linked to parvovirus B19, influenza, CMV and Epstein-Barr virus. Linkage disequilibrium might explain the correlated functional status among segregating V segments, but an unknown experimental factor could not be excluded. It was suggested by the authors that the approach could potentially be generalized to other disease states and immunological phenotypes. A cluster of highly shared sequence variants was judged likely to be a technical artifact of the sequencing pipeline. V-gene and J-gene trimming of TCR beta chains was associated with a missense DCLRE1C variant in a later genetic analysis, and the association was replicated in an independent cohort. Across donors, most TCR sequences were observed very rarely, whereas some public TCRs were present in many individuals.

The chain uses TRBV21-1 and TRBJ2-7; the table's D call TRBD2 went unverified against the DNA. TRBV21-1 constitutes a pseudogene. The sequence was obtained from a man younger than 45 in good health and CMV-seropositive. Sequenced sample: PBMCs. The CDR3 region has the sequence CASSKGLTDEETFPLAGAPYEQYF. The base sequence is TGTGCCAGCAGCAAAGGCTTAACGGACGAAGAGACCTTTCCCCTAGCGGGAGCCCCCTACGAGCAGTACTTC.